The T cell receptor beta chain described here comes from a study of regulatory T cells in long-lasting Graves disease. General observations from the study: Persistent patients shared 2,700 or so public clonotypes among themselves. Newly diagnosed patients shared fewer, at nearly 1,000.

For TCR beta, libraries came from iRepertoire HTBI primers and Arm-PCR of CDR3 regions. TCRdb reprocessed the multiplex PCR reads with MiXCR, giving one entry per CDR3 protein. The sample lists 560,000 or so distinct CDR3 sequences, around 15% occurring once. The sample holds many counts of this clonotype. Its target is unknown. From germline, CDR1 is DFQATT and CDR2 SNEGSKA (reference sequence). J gave up 8 bases and V 6 bases, and 8 bases lay outside the gene matches. The CDR3 contains 14 residues. The time point is: newly diagnosed GD, antithyroid drugs for less than 3 months. PBMCs provided the RNA from which the TCR library was made. Separately, the same data were catalogued under a study of T cells in Graves' hyperthyroidism and ophthalmopathy. From that study: Researchers found most expanded thyroid clonotypes above 0.001 in blood as well.

The clonotype originates from a man in his late teens or twenties with Graves disease. The chain uses TRBV20-1 and TRBJ2-4, with TRBD2 matching over 12 bases. The source was peripheral blood mononuclear cells (PBMCs), collected at new diagnosis, from a patient treated with antithyroid drugs. For the CDR3, the DNA is TGCAGTGCCGCGTGGACTAGCGGGAACGACATTCAGTACTTC. Residues: CSAAWTSGNDIQYF.